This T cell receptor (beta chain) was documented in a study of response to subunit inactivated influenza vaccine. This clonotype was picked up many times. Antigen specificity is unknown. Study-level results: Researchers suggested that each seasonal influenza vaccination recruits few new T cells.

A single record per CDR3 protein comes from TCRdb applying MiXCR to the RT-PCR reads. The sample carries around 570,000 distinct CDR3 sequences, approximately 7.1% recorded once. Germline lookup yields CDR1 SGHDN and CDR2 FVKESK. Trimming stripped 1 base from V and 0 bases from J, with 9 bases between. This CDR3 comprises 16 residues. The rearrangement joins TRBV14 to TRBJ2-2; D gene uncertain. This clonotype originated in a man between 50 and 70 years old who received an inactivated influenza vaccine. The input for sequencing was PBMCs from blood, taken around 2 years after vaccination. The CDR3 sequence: CASSQVRTTNTGELFF. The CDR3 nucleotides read TGTGCCAGCAGCCAAGTAAGAACTACGAACACCGGGGAGCTGTTTTTT. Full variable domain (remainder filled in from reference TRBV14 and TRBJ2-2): EAGVTQFPSHSVIEKGQTVTLRCDPISGHDNLYWYRRVMGKEIKFLLHFVKESKQDESGMPNNRFLAERTGGTYSTLKVQPAELEDSGVYFCASSQVRTTNTGELFFGEGSRLTVL.